This T cell receptor (beta chain) was obtained from a study of blood T cell repertoires in COVID-19. At the level of the study: Samples taken during acute and convalescent COVID-19 were collected in the United States, Italy and Spain.

Authors' analysis steps: Amplification from reference gene primers served as the basis for estimated nucleated cell counts. Measured with immunoSEQ multiplex PCR; TCRdb has only the in-frame clones, and not every one. V and J calls and clone size follow that table, whereas D and trimming were derived from the DNA. The sample lists about 62,000 clones, about 87% seen once, with more than 0.8% in the top ten. The CDR3 covers 14 residues. Trimming pared 2 bases from V and 4 bases from J, leaving 12 bases between. CDR1 is SNHLY, CDR2 FYNNEI, per germline. Sequenced: peripheral blood. This receptor was identified in an older man with acute or convalescent COVID-19. The V and J genes are TRBV2 and TRBJ2-7; D may be TRBD1 (6 bases). The DNA for the CDR3 is TGTGCCAGCAGTGAACTGACAGGCCGGTACGAGCAGTACTTC. Translation: CASSELTGRYEQYF. Full variable domain (rest looked up from reference TRBV2 and TRBJ2-7): EPEVTQTPSHQVTQMGQEVILRCVPISNHLYFYWYRQILGQKVEFLVSFYNNEISEKSEIFDDQFSVERPDGSNFTLKIRSTKLEDSAMYFCASSELTGRYEQYFGPGTRLTVT.